This entry describes one T cell receptor beta chain. This CDR3 region has 15 residues. Germline V gene sequence: CDR1 DFQATT, CDR2 SNEGSKA (reference sequence). The J segment lost 4 bases and the V segment lost 2 bases, leaving 8 bases of the junction unmatched. The sample belongs to a study of blood T cells in healthy people across ages. Study in general: T cells yielded about one barcoded beta molecule per two cells through template switching.

For the second PCR, which ran for roughly 7 to 11 cycles, a sample-barcoded 5' primer and a J-beta primer mix were used. A tag from a template-switch adaptor with 12 random nucleotides marked each cDNA molecule. TCRdb itself ran the 5' RACE reads through MiXCR, one entry per CDR3 protein. The repertoire includes some 640,000 distinct CDR3 sequences, roughly 31% of them detected once, and about 15% sits in the top ten. Every sample had a minimum of 6 million PBMCs isolated. The source material was blood. The chain couples TRBV20-1 to TRBJ2-1; 7 bases match TRBD2. The source is a woman of 80 years or more in good health. The CDR3 loop reads CSARPASGQYNEQFF. The CDR3 nucleotides read TGCAGTGCTAGACCGGCTAGCGGACAATACAATGAGCAGTTCTTC.